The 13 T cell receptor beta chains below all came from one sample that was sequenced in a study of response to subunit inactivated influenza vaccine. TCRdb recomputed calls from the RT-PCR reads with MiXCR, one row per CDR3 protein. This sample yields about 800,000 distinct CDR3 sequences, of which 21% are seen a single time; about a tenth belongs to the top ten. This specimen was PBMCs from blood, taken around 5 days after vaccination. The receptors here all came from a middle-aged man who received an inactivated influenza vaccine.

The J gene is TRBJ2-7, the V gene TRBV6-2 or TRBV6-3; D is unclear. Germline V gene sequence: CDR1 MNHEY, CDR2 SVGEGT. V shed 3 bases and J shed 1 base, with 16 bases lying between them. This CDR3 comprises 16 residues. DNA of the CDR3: TGTGCCAGCAGTTATCAGCCTGGCAAGGTATCCTACGAGCAGTACTTC. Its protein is CASSYQPGKVSYEQYF.

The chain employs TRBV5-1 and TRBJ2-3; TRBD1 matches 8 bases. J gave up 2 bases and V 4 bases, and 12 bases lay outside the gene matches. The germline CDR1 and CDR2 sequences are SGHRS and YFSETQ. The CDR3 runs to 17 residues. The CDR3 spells CASSVAMTGAPTDTQYF. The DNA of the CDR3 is TGCGCCAGCAGCGTCGCCATGACAGGGGCCCCCACAGATACGCAGTATTTT.

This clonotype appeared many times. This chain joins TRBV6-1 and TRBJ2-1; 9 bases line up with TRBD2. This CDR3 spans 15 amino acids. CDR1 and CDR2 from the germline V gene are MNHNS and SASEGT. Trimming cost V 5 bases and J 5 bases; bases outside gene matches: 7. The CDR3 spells CASSLSGRTNNEQFF. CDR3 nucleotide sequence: TGTGCCAGCAGTCTGAGCGGGAGGACCAACAATGAGCAGTTCTTC.

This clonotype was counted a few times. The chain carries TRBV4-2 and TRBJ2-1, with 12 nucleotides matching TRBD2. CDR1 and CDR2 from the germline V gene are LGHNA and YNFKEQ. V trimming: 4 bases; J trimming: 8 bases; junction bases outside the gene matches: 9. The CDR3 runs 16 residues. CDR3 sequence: CASSRSGTSGFDEQFF. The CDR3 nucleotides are TGTGCCAGCAGCCGCTCTGGGACTAGCGGGTTCGATGAGCAGTTCTTC.

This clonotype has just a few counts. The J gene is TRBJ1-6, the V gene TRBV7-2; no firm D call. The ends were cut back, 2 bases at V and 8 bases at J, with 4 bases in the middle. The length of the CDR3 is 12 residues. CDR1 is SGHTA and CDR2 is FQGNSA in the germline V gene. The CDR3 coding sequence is TGTGCCAGCAGCTTAACCCATTCACCCCTCCACTTT. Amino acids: CASSLTHSPLHF.

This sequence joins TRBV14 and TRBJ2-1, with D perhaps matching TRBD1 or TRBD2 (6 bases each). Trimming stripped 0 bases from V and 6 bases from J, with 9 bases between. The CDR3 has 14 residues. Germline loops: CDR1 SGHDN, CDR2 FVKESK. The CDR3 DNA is TGTGCCAGCAGCCAAGAAGGGGGAGGCAATGAGCAGTTCTTC. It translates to CASSQEGGGNEQFF.

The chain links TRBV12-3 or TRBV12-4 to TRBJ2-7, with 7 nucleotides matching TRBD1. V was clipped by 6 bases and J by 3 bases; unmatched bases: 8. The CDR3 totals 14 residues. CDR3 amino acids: CASSPGQQSYEQYF. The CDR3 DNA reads TGTGCCAGCAGCCCGGGACAGCAAAGCTACGAGCAGTACTTC.

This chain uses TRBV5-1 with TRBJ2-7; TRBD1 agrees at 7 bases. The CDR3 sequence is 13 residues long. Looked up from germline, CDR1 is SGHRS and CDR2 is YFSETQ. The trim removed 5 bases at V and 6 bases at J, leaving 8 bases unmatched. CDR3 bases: TGCGCCAGCAGGACAGGGCCCCTCGCCGAGCAGTACTTC. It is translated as CASRTGPLAEQYF.

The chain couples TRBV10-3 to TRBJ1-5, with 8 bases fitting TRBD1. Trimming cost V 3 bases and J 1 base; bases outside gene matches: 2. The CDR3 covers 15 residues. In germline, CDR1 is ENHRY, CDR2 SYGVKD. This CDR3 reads CAISDRQGSNQPQHF. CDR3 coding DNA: TGTGCCATCAGTGACCGACAGGGGAGCAATCAGCCCCAGCATTTT.

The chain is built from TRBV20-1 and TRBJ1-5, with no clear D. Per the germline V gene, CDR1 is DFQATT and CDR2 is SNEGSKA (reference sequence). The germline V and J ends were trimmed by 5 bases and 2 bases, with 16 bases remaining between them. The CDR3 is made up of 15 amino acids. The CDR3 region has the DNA TGCAGTGCTGTCGACACGTTCGTTGGCAATCAGCCCCAGCATTTT. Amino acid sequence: CSAVDTFVGNQPQHF.

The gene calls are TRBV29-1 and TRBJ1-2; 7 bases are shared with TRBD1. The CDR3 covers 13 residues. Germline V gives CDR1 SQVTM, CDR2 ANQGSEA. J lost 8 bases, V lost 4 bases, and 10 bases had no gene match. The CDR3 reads CSVGSRDSLGYTF. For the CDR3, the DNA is TGCAGCGTTGGATCCCGGGACAGCTTGGGCTACACCTTC.

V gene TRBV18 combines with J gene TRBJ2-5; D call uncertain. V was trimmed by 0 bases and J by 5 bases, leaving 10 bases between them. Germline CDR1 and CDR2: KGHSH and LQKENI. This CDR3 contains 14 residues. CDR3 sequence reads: CASSPPVSVETQYF. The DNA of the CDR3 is TGTGCCAGCTCACCACCGGTTTCAGTGGAGACCCAGTACTTC. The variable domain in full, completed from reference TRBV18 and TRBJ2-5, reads NAGVMQNPRHLVRRRGQEARLRCSPMKGHSHVYWYRQLPEEGLKFMVYLQKENIIDESGMPKERFSAEFPKEGPSILRIQQVVRGDSAAYFCASSPPVSVETQYFGPGTRLLVL.

The CDR3 protein is CSADQRNVEQFF. The CDR3, as DNA: TGCAGTGCCGACCAACGGAATGTGGAGCAGTTCTTC. The chain is built from TRBV20-1 and TRBJ2-1; D is undetermined. V was trimmed by 6 bases and J by 10 bases, leaving 16 bases between them. The CDR3 is 12 residues long. The germline gives CDR1 DFQATT, CDR2 SNEGSKA (reference sequence).